This T cell receptor beta chain was observed in a study of cytomegalovirus exposure and HLA in healthy donors. 13 Jbeta primers and 60 Vbeta primers were used for the PCR. Original analysis: Later reanalysis found 70 million to 95 million unique TCR beta chains, roughly 10 million of them shared. Using immunoSEQ multiplex PCR, the repertoire was profiled, and TCRdb retains in-frame clones only, with some absent. V, J and clone size reflect that table, while D and trimming were determined from the DNA. The sample has 150,000 to 200,000 clones, about 81% seen once. Healthy people donating bone marrow made up the donors. This clone came up once. Germline trimming cut 1 base from V and 6 bases from J; bases unmatched to any gene: 6. CDR3 length: 16 residues. CDR1 is LNHDA and CDR2 is SQIVND in the germline V gene (reference sequence).

Input material: PBMCs. This TCR came from a woman aged 25 to 45 in good health and CMV-seronegative. The J gene is TRBJ1-5, the V gene TRBV19, with TRBD1 matching over 10 bases. CDR3 sequence reads: CASSIGLGQGFQPQHF. DNA for the CDR3: TGTGCCAGTAGTATAGGTCTGGGACAGGGGTTTCAGCCCCAGCATTTT.